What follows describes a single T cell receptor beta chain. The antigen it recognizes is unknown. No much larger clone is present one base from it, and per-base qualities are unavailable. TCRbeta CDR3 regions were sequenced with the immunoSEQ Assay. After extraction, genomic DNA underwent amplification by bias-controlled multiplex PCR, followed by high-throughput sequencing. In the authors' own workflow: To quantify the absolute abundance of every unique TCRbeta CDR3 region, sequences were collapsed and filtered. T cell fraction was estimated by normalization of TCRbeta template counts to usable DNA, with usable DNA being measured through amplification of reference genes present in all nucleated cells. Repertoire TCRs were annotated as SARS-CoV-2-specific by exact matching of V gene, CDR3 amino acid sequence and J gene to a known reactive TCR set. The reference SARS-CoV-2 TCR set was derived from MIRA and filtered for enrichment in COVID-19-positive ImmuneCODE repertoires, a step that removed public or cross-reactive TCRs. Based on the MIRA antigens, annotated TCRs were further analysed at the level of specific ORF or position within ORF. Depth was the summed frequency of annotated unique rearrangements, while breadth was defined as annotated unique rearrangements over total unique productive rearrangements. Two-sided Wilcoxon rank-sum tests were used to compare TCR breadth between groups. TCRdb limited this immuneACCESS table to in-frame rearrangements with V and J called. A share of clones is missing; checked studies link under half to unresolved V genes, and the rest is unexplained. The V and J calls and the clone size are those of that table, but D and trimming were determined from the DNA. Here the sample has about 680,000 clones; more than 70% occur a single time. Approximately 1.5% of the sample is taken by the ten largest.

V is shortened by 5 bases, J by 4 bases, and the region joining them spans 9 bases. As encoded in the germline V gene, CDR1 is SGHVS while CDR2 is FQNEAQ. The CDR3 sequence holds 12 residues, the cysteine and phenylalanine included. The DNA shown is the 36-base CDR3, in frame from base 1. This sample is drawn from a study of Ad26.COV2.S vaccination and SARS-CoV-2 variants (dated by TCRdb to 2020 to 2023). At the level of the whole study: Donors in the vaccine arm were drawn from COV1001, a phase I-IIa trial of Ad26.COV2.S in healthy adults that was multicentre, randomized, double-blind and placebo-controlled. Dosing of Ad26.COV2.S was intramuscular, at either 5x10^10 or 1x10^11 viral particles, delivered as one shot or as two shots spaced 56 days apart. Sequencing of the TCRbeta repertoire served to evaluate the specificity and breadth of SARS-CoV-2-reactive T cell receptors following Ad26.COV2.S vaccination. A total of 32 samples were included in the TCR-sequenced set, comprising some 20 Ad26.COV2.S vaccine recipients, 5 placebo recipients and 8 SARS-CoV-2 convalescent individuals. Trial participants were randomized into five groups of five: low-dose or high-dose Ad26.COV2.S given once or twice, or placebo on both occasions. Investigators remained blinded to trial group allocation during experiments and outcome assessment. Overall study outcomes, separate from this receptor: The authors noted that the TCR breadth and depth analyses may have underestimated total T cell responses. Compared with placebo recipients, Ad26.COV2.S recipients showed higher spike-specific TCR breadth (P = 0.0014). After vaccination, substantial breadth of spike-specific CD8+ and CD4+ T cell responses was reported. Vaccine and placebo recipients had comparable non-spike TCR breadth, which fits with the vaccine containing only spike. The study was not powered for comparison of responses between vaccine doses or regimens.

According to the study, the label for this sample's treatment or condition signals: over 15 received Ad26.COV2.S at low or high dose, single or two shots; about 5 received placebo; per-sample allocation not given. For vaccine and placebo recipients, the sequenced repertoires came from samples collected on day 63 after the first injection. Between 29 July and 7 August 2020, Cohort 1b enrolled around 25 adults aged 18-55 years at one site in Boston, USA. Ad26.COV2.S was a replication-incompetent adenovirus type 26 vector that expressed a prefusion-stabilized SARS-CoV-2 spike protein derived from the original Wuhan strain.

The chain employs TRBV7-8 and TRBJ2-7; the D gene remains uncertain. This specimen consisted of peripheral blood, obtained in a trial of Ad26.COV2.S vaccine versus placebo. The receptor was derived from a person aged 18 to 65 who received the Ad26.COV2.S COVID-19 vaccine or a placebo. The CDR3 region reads CASSPDTYEQYF. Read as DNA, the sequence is TGTGCCAGCAGCCCTGACACGTACGAGCAGTACTTC. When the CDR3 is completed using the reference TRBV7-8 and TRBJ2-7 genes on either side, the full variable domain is GAGVSQSPRYKVAKRGQDVALRCDPISGHVSLFWYQQALGQGPEFLTYFQNEAQLDKSGLPSDRFFAERPEGSVSTLKIQRTQQEDSAVYLCASSPDTYEQYFGPGTRLTVT.